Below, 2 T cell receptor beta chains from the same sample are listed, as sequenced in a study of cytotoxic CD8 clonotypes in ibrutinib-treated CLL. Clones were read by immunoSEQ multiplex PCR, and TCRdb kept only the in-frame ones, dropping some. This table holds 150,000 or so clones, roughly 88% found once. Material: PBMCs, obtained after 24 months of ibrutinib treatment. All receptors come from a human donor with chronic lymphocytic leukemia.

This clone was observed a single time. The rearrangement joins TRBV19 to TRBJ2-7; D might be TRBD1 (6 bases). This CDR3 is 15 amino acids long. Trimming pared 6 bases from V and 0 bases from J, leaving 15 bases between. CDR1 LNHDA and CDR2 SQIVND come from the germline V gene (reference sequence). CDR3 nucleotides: TGTGCCAGTAGCCGGGGACACTTGGGCTCCTACGAGCAGTACTTC. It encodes CASSRGHLGSYEQYF. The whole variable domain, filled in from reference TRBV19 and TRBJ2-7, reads DGGITQSPKYLFRKEGQNVTLSCEQNLNHDAMYWYRQDPGQGLRLIYYSQIVNDFQKGDIAEGYSVSREKKESFPLTVTSAQKNPTAFYLCASSRGHLGSYEQYFGPGTRLTVT.

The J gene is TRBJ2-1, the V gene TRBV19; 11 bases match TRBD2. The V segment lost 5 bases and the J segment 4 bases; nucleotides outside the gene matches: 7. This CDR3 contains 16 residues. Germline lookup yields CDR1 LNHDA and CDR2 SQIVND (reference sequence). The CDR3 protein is CASSARLAGLYNEQFF. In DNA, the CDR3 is TGTGCCAGTAGTGCCCGACTAGCGGGATTATACAATGAGCAGTTCTTC.